This T cell receptor (beta chain) was recorded in a study of T cells in Graves' hyperthyroidism and ophthalmopathy. This CDR3 has 18 amino acids. The trim removed 0 bases at V and 4 bases at J, leaving 10 bases unmatched. CDR1 MRHNA and CDR2 SNTAGT come from the germline V gene. Amplification targeted TCR beta CDR3 regions from RNA transcripts. The study used the HTBI primer set for a first-round RT-PCR of the TCR CDR3. TCRdb ran MiXCR on the multiplex PCR reads and lists one entry per CDR3 protein. Among 500,000 to 550,000 distinct CDR3 sequences, less than 25% were seen once, and the ten largest hold 26%.

Material: blood. V gene TRBV6-4 combines with J gene TRBJ2-7; 12 nucleotides align to TRBD2. This sequence originates from a young man with Graves' hyperthyroidism. The chain's CDR3 is CASSDSPSGRAIRYEQYF. In DNA, the CDR3 is TGTGCCAGCAGTGACTCTCCTAGCGGGAGGGCCATAAGGTACGAGCAGTACTTC.